Here is one T cell receptor beta chain with its context. Its antigen is unidentified. Both 60 Vbeta primers and 13 Jbeta primers went into the PCR. The data were produced by immunoSEQ multiplex PCR, yet TCRdb's version contains in-frame clones alone and is incomplete. The sample lists over 150,000 clones; 80% were seen once. The germline CDR1 and CDR2 sequences are SGHDT and YYEEEE. Trimming took off 0 bases at V and 13 bases at J, with 14 bases between the two ends. This CDR3 has 14 amino acids. The data are from a study of cytomegalovirus exposure and HLA in healthy donors. Study results and limitations: As immune exposure information, only CMV serostatus was available.

This clonotype was obtained from a woman aged 35 to 49 in good health and CMV-seropositive. Sample: PBMCs. The V gene is TRBV5-6, the J gene TRBJ1-6; D is perhaps TRBD1 (6 bases). The CDR3 is CASSLADRRTPLHF. The DNA for the CDR3 is TGTGCCAGCAGCTTGGCTGACAGGCGTACCCCCCTCCACTTT. The full variable domain, completed using reference TRBV5-6 and TRBJ1-6, is DAGVTQSPTHLIKTRGQQVTLRCSPKSGHDTVSWYQQALGQGPQFIFQYYEEEERQRGNFPDRFSGHQFPNYSSELNVNALLLGDSALYLCASSLADRRTPLHFGNGTRLTVT.